This entry describes one T cell receptor beta chain. What it recognizes is unknown. Per germline, CDR1 LNHDA and CDR2 SQIVND (reference sequence). V trimming: 6 bases; J trimming: 12 bases; junction bases outside the gene matches: 3. CDR3 length: 12 amino acids. The data originate from a study of cytomegalovirus exposure and HLA in healthy donors. Study context: One earlier analysis, a look at roughly 180 million T cells, found roughly 110 million unique TCR beta sequences.

Study-level points and caveats: Later work found that TCR association rates differed between HLA loci; DRB1 had the most and HLA-C the fewest. It was likely that a cluster of highly shared sequence variants was a sequencing artifact.

The PCR made use of 60 Vbeta and 13 Jbeta primers. Sequencing used immunoSEQ multiplex PCR; TCRdb keeps in-frame clones, though not all of them. The sample has 50,000 or so clones, about 77% seen once. The sequence was obtained from a woman aged 40 to 50 in good health and CMV-seropositive. Sequencing was performed on PBMCs. The chain uses TRBV19 and TRBJ1-6; 9 bases map to TRBD1. CDR3 coding DNA: TGTGCCAGTAGGACAGGGGGGGGACCCCTCCACTTT. This translates into CASRTGGGPLHF.